This T cell receptor beta chain appears in the sequencing data of a study of cytomegalovirus exposure and HLA in healthy donors. About the study: The roughly 120 validation repertoires, a later analysis reported, used the same platform as the approximately 700 first-cohort repertoires. Study outcomes and limitations: Listed as cytomegalovirus-associated were 150 or so TCR beta chains. In the 120 or so validation repertoires, just under 95% of cluster scores exceeded 0, per a later analysis. Reportedly, diagnosis of cytomegalovirus status by the classifier showed high specificity and sensitivity.

From germline, CDR1 is SQVTM and CDR2 ANQGSEA. The CDR3 consists of 11 residues. V was cut by 5 bases and J by 1 base, with 6 bases left in between. Comment on this clone: As yet, its antigen is unknown.

Repertoires were generated with immunoSEQ multiplex PCR, while TCRdb's copy carries only in-frame clones and drops some. Of about 120,000 clones listed, about 83% are singletons. This receptor was identified in a woman aged 25 to 39 in good health and CMV-seronegative. The chain employs TRBV29-1 and TRBJ2-7, with no clear D. The sequencing input was PBMCs. The CDR3 here is CSVTASYEQYF. Written as DNA, the CDR3 is TGCAGCGTTACAGCTTCCTACGAGCAGTACTTC.